The 25 T cell receptor beta chains in this list originate from one sample, sequenced in a study of blood T cell repertoires in COVID-19. Repertoires were generated with immunoSEQ multiplex PCR, while TCRdb's copy carries only in-frame clones and drops some. In the table there are roughly 230,000 clones, roughly 83% of which are singletons. The sample was peripheral blood. The source is a woman aged 45-59 years with acute or convalescent COVID-19.

This rearrangement joins TRBV12-3 or TRBV12-4 to TRBJ2-5, with D unclear. V lost 5 bases, J lost 5 bases, and 9 bases lay in between. There are 12 residues in the CDR3. The chain's CDR3 is CASSRFGETQYF. The CDR3 nucleotides read TGTGCCAGCAGTCGGTTCGGGGAGACCCAGTACTTC.

This clone came up once. One end of the junction fails to match germline, which may point to a read error. V usage is TRBV6-1 and J usage is TRBJ2-5; D unclear. The CDR3 consists of 14 residues. Germline CDR1 reads MNHNS; CDR2 reads SASEGT. CDR3 in DNA: TGTGCCAGCAGAGAAGCATCCTTCCAAGAGACCCAGTACTTC. Translating gives CASREASFQETQYF.

The rearrangement links TRBV6-6 to TRBJ2-7; no reliable D call. V dropped 6 bases and J dropped 6 bases, with 12 bases sitting between them. This CDR3 region has 12 residues. Germline CDR1 reads MNHNY; CDR2 reads SVGAGI (reference sequence). The CDR3 sequence is CASRPRRGEQYF. The CDR3 DNA follows: TGTGCCAGCAGGCCCCGCCGAGGCGAGCAGTACTTC.

V usage is TRBV27 and J usage is TRBJ2-2; possible D gene TRBD1, 5 bases. With 2 bases removed from V and 3 bases from J, the gap between germline ends came to 19 bases. Looked up from germline, CDR1 is MNHEY and CDR2 is SMNVEV (reference sequence). The CDR3 is made up of 18 amino acids. CDR3 nucleotide sequence: TGTGCCAGCAGTTTAAGGGCCCTTGGGGCTTACCACACCGGGGAGCTGTTTTTT. Its protein product is CASSLRALGAYHTGELFF.

The chain links TRBV24-1 to TRBJ2-3; the D is unclear. Germline CDR1 is KGHDR and CDR2 is SFDVKD. Between the trimmed V and J ends, which lost 6 bases and 0 bases, there was a span of 12 bases. This CDR3 has 15 residues. CDR3 sequence: CATSSPASSTDTQYF. CDR3 DNA: TGTGCCACCAGTTCACCTGCGTCTAGCACAGATACGCAGTATTTT.

The J gene is TRBJ1-2, the V gene TRBV29-1; possible D gene TRBD1, 5 bases. Germline values: CDR1 SQVTM, CDR2 ANQGSEA. Between the trimmed V and J ends, which lost 6 bases and 8 bases, there was a span of 16 bases. The CDR3 spans 12 residues. The CDR3 is CSVSWRQKGYTF. DNA for the CDR3: TGCAGCGTCTCATGGAGACAGAAAGGCTACACCTTC.

Remarks on this clone: Other DNA sequences in the sample encode the same CDR3. V is TRBV6-5 and J is TRBJ2-2; TRBD1 might be the D (6 bases). The CDR3 totals 13 residues. V was shortened by 6 bases and J by 1 base, with 6 bases between the two germline ends. In germline, CDR1 is MNHEY, CDR2 SVGAGI. DNA of the CDR3: TGTGCCAGCAGGACAGGGAACACCGGGGAGCTGTTTTTT. It translates to CASRTGNTGELFF.

The V call is TRBV27, the J call TRBJ1-5, with TRBD1 matching 9 bases. The V gene's germline CDR1 is MNHEY and CDR2 SMNVEV (reference sequence). J lost 4 bases, V lost 6 bases, and 4 bases had no gene match. CDR3 length: 14 residues. CDR3 sequence reads: CASRPGQGNQPQHF. CDR3 in DNA: TGTGCCAGCAGGCCGGGACAGGGAAATCAGCCCCAGCATTTT.

This chain connects TRBV7-8 to TRBJ1-6; no firm D call. This CDR3 region has 15 residues. Germline V lookup: CDR1 SGHVS, CDR2 FQNEAQ. V was trimmed by 6 bases and J by 7 bases, leaving 16 bases between them. The CDR3 loop is CASSKIFSRNSPLHF. CDR3 in DNA: TGTGCCAGCAGTAAAATCTTTAGTAGAAATTCACCCCTCCACTTT.

The CDR3 sequence: CASSPGRDRGLGTEAFF. CDR3 nucleotides: TGTGCCAGCAGTCCAGGCCGGGACAGGGGGCTGGGCACTGAAGCTTTCTTT. The chain recombines TRBV7-2 with TRBJ1-1; 12 bases are a match to TRBD1. The germline gives CDR1 SGHTA, CDR2 FQGNSA. CDR3 size: 17 residues. The ends lost 6 bases at V and 4 bases at J; junction bases unmatched: 12.

The chain carries TRBV5-8 and TRBJ2-6; unclear D gene. Germline V gene data show CDR1 as SGHTS and CDR2 as YDEGEE. V was shortened by 8 bases and J by 0 bases, with 6 bases between the two germline ends. The CDR3 sequence is 13 residues long. In nucleotides, the CDR3 is TGTGCCAGTACAGACTCTGGGGCCAACGTCCTGACTTTC. It specifies CASTDSGANVLTF.

The rearrangement uses TRBV7-8 and TRBJ2-1, with D possibly TRBD1 on 5 matching bases. V was cut by 1 base and J by 6 bases, with 10 bases left in between. Germline values: CDR1 SGHVS, CDR2 FQNEAQ. CDR3 length: 14 residues. CDR3 DNA sequence: TGTGCCAGCAGCTTAGTACAGGTCGGCAATGAGCAGTTCTTC. It yields the protein CASSLVQVGNEQFF.

V is TRBV5-6 and J is TRBJ2-5; 11 bases agree with TRBD2. CDR3 length equals 15 residues. V shed 2 bases, J shed 6 bases, and the junction held 6 bases outside the gene matches. Germline V gives CDR1 SGHDT, CDR2 YYEEEE. The CDR3 DNA follows: TGTGCCAGCAGCTTCACTTCTAGCGGGGGGCAGACCCAGTACTTC. Protein: CASSFTSSGGQTQYF.

The gene calls are TRBV6-6 and TRBJ2-7; the match to TRBD1 covers 7 bases. This CDR3 has 14 amino acids. V lost 2 bases to trimming and J lost 2 bases; unmatched junction nucleotides: 3. From germline, CDR1 is MNHNY and CDR2 SVGAGI (reference sequence). Here the CDR3 reads CASSYPGQTYEQYF. The DNA for the CDR3 is TGTGCCAGCAGTTACCCGGGACAGACCTACGAGCAGTACTTC.

V is TRBV6-1 and J is TRBJ2-7, with 8 bases lining up with TRBD2. The CDR3 runs to 17 residues. J gave up 2 bases and V 2 bases, and 11 bases lay outside the gene matches. Germline loops: CDR1 MNHNS, CDR2 SASEGT. This CDR3 is CASSERVRLAGAYEQYF. The CDR3, as DNA: TGTGCCAGCAGTGAAAGGGTGCGGCTAGCGGGCGCCTACGAGCAGTACTTC.

The chain recombines TRBV5-1 with TRBJ1-1; unclear D gene. With 0 bases removed from V and 0 bases from J, the gap between germline ends came to 9 bases. This CDR3 has 15 residues. Germline loops: CDR1 SGHRS, CDR2 YFSETQ. The CDR3, as DNA: TGCGCCAGCAGCTTGGATCTGAACATGAACACTGAAGCTTTCTTT. Translation: CASSLDLNMNTEAFF.

The chain links TRBV3-1 (or the pseudogene TRBV3-2) to TRBJ2-2, with 9 bases matching TRBD1. Germline trimming cut 1 base from V and 5 bases from J; bases unmatched to any gene: 2. Germline V CDR1 and CDR2: LGHDT, YNNKEL (reference sequence). This CDR3 is 15 amino acids long. CDR3 protein: CASSQGTGVTGELFF. The CDR3 coding sequence is TGTGCCAGCAGCCAAGGGACAGGGGTTACCGGGGAGCTGTTTTTT.

This clone appeared a few times. V gene TRBV2 combines with J gene TRBJ2-2; no firm D call. Trimming pared 5 bases from V and 9 bases from J, leaving 10 bases between. Germline CDR1 SNHLY, CDR2 FYNNEI. The CDR3 runs to 12 residues. The CDR3 sequence is CASSPQARELFF. CDR3 sequence (DNA): TGTGCCAGCAGTCCCCAGGCCAGGGAGCTGTTTTTT.

This clone was counted between two and nine times. The V gene is TRBV6-1, the J gene TRBJ2-7; tentative D call: TRBD1 (6 bases). V was cut by 3 bases and J by 0 bases, with 15 bases left in between. CDR3 length: 16 amino acids. Germline V CDR1 and CDR2: MNHNS, SASEGT. The CDR3 sequence is CASSDYRVDSSYEQYF. The CDR3 coding sequence is TGTGCCAGCAGTGACTATCGGGTGGACAGCTCCTACGAGCAGTACTTC.

The DNA of the CDR3 is TGTGCCACCAGCAGACTAACAGGGGCTTATGGCTACACCTTC. It is translated as CATSRLTGAYGYTF. V is TRBV15 and J is TRBJ1-2; TRBD1 matches at 7 bases. Germline V gene data show CDR1 as LNHNV and CDR2 as YYDKDF (reference sequence). The CDR3 is 14 residues long. J gave up 5 bases and V 2 bases, and 5 bases lay outside the gene matches.

J is TRBJ2-7 and V is TRBV2, with TRBD1 matching over 7 bases. The CDR3 is 13 amino acids. Per germline, CDR1 SNHLY and CDR2 FYNNEI. V lost 11 bases and J lost 2; bases outside the gene matches: 9. The chain's CDR3 is CAVRQGKTYEQYF. CDR3 bases: TGTGCCGTCCGACAGGGCAAGACCTACGAGCAGTACTTC.

In its sample, this clone was seen once. The rearrangement uses TRBV28 and TRBJ1-2; no clear D. The CDR3 has 13 residues. Germline lookup yields CDR1 MDHEN and CDR2 SYDVKM. Trimming left V 6 bases short and J 6 bases short, with 14 bases between. CDR3 residues: CASSLNSPNGYTF. Here the CDR3 DNA reads TGTGCCAGCAGCCTAAACAGTCCTAATGGCTACACCTTC.

The chain carries TRBV7-9 and TRBJ2-7, with TRBD2 matching over 7 bases. This CDR3 has 14 amino acids. V was pared by 4 bases and J by 3 bases, with 6 bases of the junction left unmatched. Germline V CDR1 and CDR2: SEHNR, FQNEAQ (reference sequence). The CDR3 loop is CASSSLGGSYEQYF. As DNA, the CDR3 is TGTGCCAGCAGCTCCCTCGGGGGGAGCTACGAGCAGTACTTC.

The CDR3 loop reads CATSDSAGYGYTF. The CDR3 bases are TGTGCCACCAGTGATTCTGCCGGTTATGGCTACACCTTC. The chain combines TRBV24-1 with TRBJ1-2; D remains unclear. Per the germline V gene, CDR1 is KGHDR and CDR2 is SFDVKD. The ends were cut back, 2 bases at V and 5 bases at J, with 8 bases in the middle. The CDR3 has 13 amino acids.

The chain carries TRBV28 and TRBJ2-6; D call uncertain. This CDR3 region has 14 residues. V lost 6 bases and J 2 bases, leaving 8 bases between the germline ends. Germline lookup yields CDR1 MDHEN and CDR2 SYDVKM. The DNA for the CDR3 is TGTGCCAGCAGCACCCTACCTGGGGCCAACGTCCTGACTTTC. Its protein product is CASSTLPGANVLTF. The complete variable domain, with remaining parts taken from reference TRBV28 and TRBJ2-6, reads DVKVTQSSRYLVKRTGEKVFLECVQDMDHENMFWYRQDPGLGLRLIYFSYDVKMKEKGDIPEGYSVSREKKERFSLILESASTNQTSMYLCASSTLPGANVLTFGAGSRLTVL.